A selection of T cell receptor beta chains follows, all from one sample in a study of regulatory T cells in long-lasting Graves disease. MiXCR was run by TCRdb on the multiplex PCR reads, yielding one entry per CDR3 protein. The sample has about 500,000 distinct CDR3 sequences; approximately 12% are singletons. These data also featured in a second study, about T cells in Graves' hyperthyroidism and ophthalmopathy.

The sequences come from peripheral blood mononuclear cells (PBMCs), collected at new diagnosis, from a patient treated with antithyroid drugs. Receptors originate from a woman aged 30 to 39 with Graves disease. CDR3s include the opening cysteine and the closing phenylalanine or tryptophan. The D gene is left open where the match is weak. Rows may omit the clone size; those that give it use once, few, many or a size class.

>TRBJ1-5|few|-|TRBV10-3
TGTGCCATACGTGACCAGGGAAATCAGCCCCAGCATTTT
CAIRDQGNQPQHF
>TRBJ1-2|many|-|TRBV11-2
TGTGCCAGCAGCTTATTAGCTGGCAGGATAGGGGATGGCTACACCTTC
CASSLLAGRIGDGYTF
>TRBJ1-2|-|-|TRBV30
TGTGCCTGGAGTGTAGGGTACCCGCCGGACTACACCTTC
CAWSVGYPPDYTF
>TRBJ2-1|many|TRBD2|TRBV5-5
TGTGCCAGCAGCTTGGGTGGCGGGAGGTCCTACAATGAGCAGTTCTTC
CASSLGGGRSYNEQFF
>TRBJ2-4|few|-|TRBV6-2/TRBV6-3
TGTGCCAGCAGTTACCGGGGACTAGCCAAAAACATTCAGTACTTC
CASSYRGLAKNIQYF
>TRBJ1-5|many|-|TRBV30
TGTGCCTGGAGTACAGGTAGCAATCAGCCCCAGCATTTT
CAWSTGSNQPQHF
>TRBJ2-2|-|TRBD2|TRBV9
TGTGCCAGCAGCGTAGTTGCGGGAGGGGGCACCGGGGAGCTGTTTTTT
CASSVVAGGGTGELFF
>TRBJ2-7|many|-|TRBV5-1
TGCGCCAGCAGCTTGGAGCCCCAAGCTTCCTACGAGCAGTACTTC
CASSLEPQASYEQYF
>TRBJ1-1|-|TRBD1|TRBV7-9
TGTGCCAGCAGCGCCCAGGACAGGGCTGAAGCTTTCTTT
CASSAQDRAEAFF
>TRBJ1-2|-|-|TRBV20-1
TGCAGTGCTAGAGTGCAGACCTATGGCTACACCTTC
CSARVQTYGYTF
>TRBJ2-5|-|TRBD1|TRBV18
TGTGCCAGCTCTCGACAGGGGGCTAGCCAAGAGACCCAGTACTTC
CASSRQGASQETQYF
>TRBJ2-5|many|TRBD2|TRBV7-2
TGTGCCAGCAGGCTGGAACTAGCGGGAGAGGGGACCCAGTACTTC
CASRLELAGEGTQYF
>TRBJ1-1|many|TRBD1|TRBV5-6
TGTGCCAGCAGCTTGAAGTGGGCAGGGGGAAGGGAAGCTTTCTTT
CASSLKWAGGREAFF
>TRBJ2-7|many|TRBD1|TRBV2
TGTGCCAGCGAGTTCCTCACAAAGCCCGGGACAGCGACGTCCTACGAGCAGTACTTC
CASEFLTKPGTATSYEQYF
>TRBJ1-1|many|TRBD1|TRBV9
TGTGCCAGCAGCCCAGGGACAGGGACCGCTGAAGCTTTCTTT
CASSPGTGTAEAFF
>TRBJ2-1|many|-|TRBV11-2
TGTGCCAGCAGCTTAGTTCAGTTAGGTGAGCAGTTCTTC
CASSLVQLGEQFF
>TRBJ2-7|-|-|TRBV25-1
TGTGCCAGCAGTGACTCCGGGTACTGGGAGCAGTACTTC
CASSDSGYWEQYF
>TRBJ2-7|many|-|TRBV6-1
TGTGCCAGCAGTGACGGGGGGCCCGTCTACGAGCAGTACTTC
CASSDGGPVYEQYF
>TRBJ1-5|few|-|TRBV7-2
TGTGCCAGCAGCTTAGCACGGCAGTTTAATCAGCCCCAGCATTTT
CASSLARQFNQPQHF
>TRBJ1-4|many|-|TRBV2
TGTGCCGGCACCCCGGATGTAGGGAGGCTGTTTTTT
CAGTPDVGRLFF
>TRBJ2-7|many|-|TRBV28
TGTGCCAGCAGTCCCGGGATTTTTTTTGGATACGAGCAGTACTTC
CASSPGIFFGYEQYF
>TRBJ2-1|many|TRBD2|TRBV6-5
TGTGCCAGCAGTTCCCGGCCTAGCGGTTGGACCTCCTACAATGAGCAGTTCTTC
CASSSRPSGWTSYNEQFF
>TRBJ2-7|many|-|TRBV10-3
TGTGCCATCAGTGAGTCGTCTAGGACGAAACTCCACTACGAGCAGTACTTC
CAISESSRTKLHYEQYF
>TRBJ1-5|-|-|TRBV4-1
TGCGCCAGCAGCCAGGGGTTCTATAGCAATCAGCCCCAGCATTTT
CASSQGFYSNQPQHF
>TRBJ2-5|many|-|TRBV7-9
TGTGCCAGCAGCTTAGCGGGGCCCTCGGAGACCCAGTACTTC
CASSLAGPSETQYF
>TRBJ2-7|-|TRBD1|TRBV11-1
TGTGCCAGCAGCTTAGTTGGTTGGGGACAGGAAGACGAGCAGTACTTC
CASSLVGWGQEDEQYF
>TRBJ1-1|many|TRBD1|TRBV30
TGTGCCTGGAGTGTCGCGACAGGGATCGCTGAAGCTTTCTTT
CAWSVATGIAEAFF
>TRBJ2-1|many|-|TRBV11-2
TGTGCCAGCAGCCTCGGAGGCCCAAGAGACCAGTTCTTC
CASSLGGPRDQFF
>TRBJ1-2|many|TRBD1|TRBV12-3/TRBV12-4
TGTGCCAGCAGTTTGCGAGGGGGGACAGGGTATGGCTACACCTTC
CASSLRGGTGYGYTF
>TRBJ2-7|few|TRBD2|TRBV7-9
TGTGCCAGCAGCCCCCGCGTCGGGGGAGGGCCTTCCTACGAGCAGTACTTC
CASSPRVGGGPSYEQYF
>TRBJ1-2|many|TRBD1|TRBV6-1
TGTGCCAGCACCTACCCCGACAGGGGCTCCTATGGCTACACCTTC
CASTYPDRGSYGYTF
>TRBJ2-5|few|-|TRBV6-1
TGTGCCAGCAAAGGTACAGGGCAAGAGACCCAGTACTTC
CASKGTGQETQYF
>TRBJ2-7|many|-|TRBV28
TGTGCCAGCAGTTTGGGACGGGGAGGTTTCTACGAGCAGTACTTC
CASSLGRGGFYEQYF
>TRBJ2-3|-|TRBD2|TRBV12-5
TGTGCTAGTGGTTTAGGACTAGCGGGAGGTCACACCGCAGATACGCAGTATTTT
CASGLGLAGGHTADTQYF
>TRBJ1-1|once|-|TRBV12-3/TRBV12-4
TGTGCCAGCAGTTTACAGCAGTGGAACACTGAAGCTTTCTTT
CASSLQQWNTEAFF
>TRBJ1-1|-|-|TRBV18
TGTGCCAGCTCAGCGCGCAGGGGACCCACTGAAGCTTTCTTT
CASSARRGPTEAFF
>TRBJ1-5|many|-|TRBV5-6
TGTGCCAGCAGCTTGTGGGGTGGTGGCAATCAGCCCCAGCATTTT
CASSLWGGGNQPQHF
>TRBJ1-2|few|-|TRBV7-3
TGTGCCAGCAGCTTAAGACGACGATATGGCTACACCTTC
CASSLRRRYGYTF
>TRBJ2-2|-|-|TRBV19
TGTGCCAGTAGGGACCTAATTTTGAACACCGGGGAGCTGTTTTTT
CASRDLILNTGELFF
>TRBJ2-5|-|-|TRBV12-5
TGTGCTAGTGGTTTGGTACGGAAAGTAGGGGGCCAAGAGACCCAGTACTTC
CASGLVRKVGGQETQYF
>TRBJ2-3|many|-|TRBV7-2
TGTGCCAGCAGCTTCAGTCAGGGAGGAGATACGCAGTATTTT
CASSFSQGGDTQYF
>TRBJ1-1|many|-|TRBV20-1
TGCAGTGCTAGGAACATGAACACTGAAGCTTTCTTT
CSARNMNTEAFF
>TRBJ2-1|many|TRBD2|TRBV2
TGTGCCAGCAGTGCCCCCGGGACTAGCGTCAACTTC
CASSAPGTSVNF
>TRBJ1-2|many|-|TRBV4-3
TGCGCCAGCAGCCCATTTATTGGCCACTATGGCTACACCTTC
CASSPFIGHYGYTF
>TRBJ1-1|many|TRBD1|TRBV11-2
TGTGCCAGCAGCTTAGGAGGGGGCGCAGGGAACACTGAAGCTTTCTTT
CASSLGGGAGNTEAFF
>TRBJ2-1|many|TRBD2|TRBV11-3
TGTGCCAGCACCACCGGGAGGGACCCTGACAATGAGCAGTTCTTC
CASTTGRDPDNEQFF
>TRBJ1-4|-|-|TRBV20-1
TGCAGTGCTAGAGTTGCAACTAATGAAAAACTGTTTTTT
CSARVATNEKLFF
>TRBJ1-4|-|-|TRBV11-2
TGTGCCAGCAGCTTTGGCAGCAACGGGAAACTGTTTTTT
CASSFGSNGKLFF
>TRBJ1-5|many|TRBD1|TRBV6-1
TGTGCCAGCACCCCGGCCTCCTCGGACAGGTATTATAGCAATCAGCCCCAGCATTTT
CASTPASSDRYYSNQPQHF